The 29 T cell receptor beta chains presented below share a single source sample, sequenced in a study of T-cell memory formation after mild COVID-19. TCRdb reanalysed the 5' RACE reads using MiXCR and keeps one entry per CDR3 protein. Here the sample spans about 350,000 distinct CDR3 sequences, about an eighth being singletons. The sequencing input was PBMCs or a T cell subset sorted from them (not recorded which). The source is a man between 18 and 35 years old who had mild COVID-19 (a few samples of this study predate the infection). Cell type and time point are not known.

This clonotype occurred a few times. V usage is TRBV4-2 and J usage is TRBJ1-1, with D possibly being TRBD1 (6 bases). Trimming stripped 0 bases from V and 5 bases from J, with 13 bases between. Germline assignment: CDR1 LGHNA and CDR2 YNFKEQ. This CDR3 contains 15 residues. CDR3 sequence reads: CASSQERGRGTEAFF. The CDR3 DNA is TGTGCCAGCAGCCAAGAACGGGGGCGAGGGACTGAAGCTTTCTTT.

This rearrangement joins TRBV27 to TRBJ2-7; D is undetermined. Germline V gene lookup returns CDR1 MNHEY and CDR2 SMNVEV (reference sequence). V was pared by 3 bases and J by 5 bases, with 11 bases between. CDR3 length: 13 residues. The CDR3 here is CASSFHEKDEQYF. The CDR3 DNA follows: TGTGCCAGCAGTTTCCACGAAAAGGACGAGCAGTACTTC.

This chain joins TRBV27 and TRBJ2-1; no definite D call. The germline CDR1 and CDR2 sequences are MNHEY and SMNVEV (reference sequence). The V end lost 6 bases, the J end lost 0 bases, and 21 bases lay between the germline ends. The CDR3 is 18 residues long. The CDR3 protein is CASRPRPTRPGSYNEQFF. The CDR3, as DNA: TGTGCCAGCAGACCTCGCCCTACTCGACCCGGCTCCTACAATGAGCAGTTCTTC.

Here the CDR3 reads CASSLTGFPYGYTF. The CDR3 DNA is TGTGCCAGCAGCCTGACAGGGTTTCCCTATGGCTACACCTTC. V gene TRBV5-6 combines with J gene TRBJ1-2, with 7 bases that match TRBD1. The trim removed 4 bases at V and 4 bases at J, leaving 7 bases unmatched. CDR1 is SGHDT and CDR2 is YYEEEE in the germline V gene. This CDR3 has 14 residues.

J is TRBJ1-1 and V is TRBV4-3, with D uncertain. This CDR3 contains 14 residues. The V gene lost 3 bases and the J gene lost 2 bases, with 10 bases spanning the gap. Germline CDR1 is LGHNA and CDR2 is YSLEER. The CDR3: CASSQHISNTEAFF. The CDR3 region has the DNA TGCGCCAGCAGCCAGCACATTTCCAACACTGAAGCTTTCTTT.

In its sample, this clonotype was seen a few times. The CDR3 is CASSRDSLYGYTF. DNA of the CDR3: TGTGCCAGCAGCAGGGACAGCCTCTATGGCTACACCTTC. The chain has TRBV5-6 and TRBJ1-2; 7 bases match TRBD1. V lost 4 bases and J lost 4; bases outside the gene matches: 4. CDR1 and CDR2 from the germline V gene are SGHDT and YYEEEE. CDR3 length equals 13 residues.

This clonotype was detected a few times. CDR3 bases: TGTGCCAGCAGCTTGGACACGACCTACGAGCAGTACTTC. It codes for CASSLDTTYEQYF. The chain uses TRBV5-4 and TRBJ2-7, with D hard to call. This CDR3 region has 13 residues. V was shortened by 0 bases and J by 2 bases, with 6 bases between the two germline ends. Germline values: CDR1 SGHNT, CDR2 YYREEE (reference sequence).

This clonotype was recorded at least ten times. V and J are TRBV5-5 and TRBJ2-2; TRBD1 agrees at 10 bases. The V gene end was trimmed by 3 bases and the J gene end by 4 bases; junction bases not matched to a gene: 0. Germline loops: CDR1 SGHKS, CDR2 YYEKEE (reference sequence). The CDR3 consists of 14 residues. The CDR3 DNA sequence: TGTGCCAGCAGCTGGACAGGGGGCACCGGGGAGCTGTTTTTT. Translated: CASSWTGGTGELFF.

The rearrangement uses TRBV4-3 and TRBJ1-1; D remains unclear. This CDR3 contains 13 residues. The V end was cut by 0 bases, the J end by 8 bases, with 10 bases between. Germline CDR1 is LGHNA and CDR2 is YSLEER. CDR3 residues: CASSQDSRREAFF. CDR3 coding DNA: TGCGCCAGCAGCCAAGACAGTCGAAGAGAAGCTTTCTTT.

This clonotype was found many times. CDR3 in DNA: TGTGCCAGCAGGCCTAGACAGGGGGCCACAGATACGCAGTATTTT. Translated, it gives CASRPRQGATDTQYF. This chain connects TRBV12-3 or TRBV12-4 to TRBJ2-3; TRBD1 agrees at 10 bases. The ends lost 6 bases at V and 2 bases at J; junction bases unmatched: 5. This CDR3 region has 15 residues.

Many counts were recorded for this clonotype. V gene TRBV3-1 combines with J gene TRBJ2-2, with D possibly matching TRBD2 (6 bases). The CDR3 is made up of 17 amino acids. Looked up from germline, CDR1 is LGHDT and CDR2 is YNNKEL (reference sequence). V dropped 2 bases and J dropped 1 base, with 14 bases sitting between them. In nucleotides, the CDR3 is TGTGCCAGCAGCCAATACCCCCCCGGGGGGAACACCGGGGAGCTGTTTTTT. As protein: CASSQYPPGGNTGELFF.

The J gene is TRBJ2-1, the V gene TRBV12-5; D assignment may be TRBD1 or TRBD2 (6 bases each). V shed 1 base and J shed 10 bases, with 17 bases lying between them. CDR1 and CDR2 (germline): LGHNT, FRNRAP. CDR3 length: 15 amino acids. CDR3 in amino acids: CASGLEGGLPVEQFF. CDR3 bases: TGTGCTAGTGGTTTGGAGGGGGGTTTACCTGTCGAGCAGTTCTTC. The entire variable domain, with the rest obtained from reference TRBV12-5 and TRBJ2-1, is as follows: DARVTQTPRHKVTEMGQEVTMRCQPILGHNTVFWYRQTMMQGLELLAYFRNRAPLDDSGMPKDRFSAEMPDATLATLKIQPSEPRDSAVYFCASGLEGGLPVEQFFGPGTRLTVL.

The sample holds many counts of this clonotype. The chain uses TRBV7-2 and TRBJ1-1; no definite D call. CDR1 is SGHTA and CDR2 is FQGNSA in the germline V gene. CDR3 size: 12 residues. The germline V and J ends were trimmed by 5 bases and 1 base, with 5 bases remaining between them. CDR3 sequence reads: CASSPKNTEAFF. CDR3 bases: TGTGCCAGCAGCCCAAAGAACACTGAAGCTTTCTTT.

In this sample, this clonotype turned up many times. The rearrangement joins TRBV12-3 or TRBV12-4 to TRBJ1-2; 8 nucleotides align to TRBD1. The CDR3 is 14 amino acids. The V and J ends lost 4 bases and 2 bases, in that order; junction bases with no gene match: 3. CDR3 sequence (DNA): TGTGCCAGCAGTTCGGGACAGGCAAACTATGGCTACACCTTC. Amino acid sequence: CASSSGQANYGYTF.

This clonotype came up a few times. The chain combines TRBV27 with TRBJ2-7; the D gene is possibly TRBD1 (6 bases). Germline V gene lookup returns CDR1 MNHEY and CDR2 SMNVEV (reference sequence). The V end was cut by 10 bases, the J end by 2 bases, with 21 bases between. The CDR3 length is 15 residues. CDR3 amino acids: CAIAKSRTEPYEQYF. The CDR3 DNA follows: TGTGCCATCGCTAAAAGCCGGACAGAGCCCTACGAGCAGTACTTC.

The table lists this clonotype with many counts. This chain links TRBV6-5 with TRBJ2-7, with TRBD1 identical over 7 bases. With V trimmed by 5 bases and J by 3 bases, 4 bases remained unmatched. Germline CDR1 reads MNHEY; CDR2 reads SVGAGI. The CDR3 has 13 amino acids. CDR3: CASSRGQSYEQYV. The CDR3, as DNA: TGTGCCAGCAGTAGGGGACAGAGCTACGAGCAGTACGTC.

The sample holds a few counts of this clonotype. The J gene is TRBJ2-3, the V gene TRBV6-5; 7 nucleotides line up with TRBD1. With 8 bases clipped from V and 2 bases from J, the junction kept 10 bases outside the gene matches. The CDR3 extends over 15 amino acids. The germline gives CDR1 MNHEY, CDR2 SVGAGI. The CDR3 DNA reads as TGTGCCAGCGGGGCCACAACAGGGGCCACAGATACGCAGTATTTT. This translates into CASGATTGATDTQYF.

CDR3 residues: CASSRGAYNEQFF. The CDR3 region has the DNA TGTGCCAGCAGTAGGGGGGCTTACAATGAGCAGTTCTTC. The chain carries TRBV6-6 and TRBJ2-1; D tentatively fits TRBD1 or TRBD2 (6 bases each). Trimming took 5 bases from V and 4 from J, leaving 9 bases between them. Germline V gene sequence: CDR1 MNHNY, CDR2 SVGAGI (reference sequence). CDR3 length: 13 amino acids.

This clonotype has just a few counts. The rearrangement links TRBV7-8 to TRBJ1-6, with D maybe TRBD1 (6 bases). The germline CDR1 and CDR2 sequences are SGHVS and FQNEAQ. Trimming shortened V by 5 bases and J by 9 bases, and 26 bases separated the two germline ends. The length of the CDR3 is 18 residues. The CDR3 DNA is TGTGCCAGCAGCCGTCACGGCGGGGACAAGAAGTCGGGTTCACCCCTCCACTTT. Translated, it gives CASSRHGGDKKSGSPLHF.

This rearrangement joins TRBV15 to TRBJ2-5; D not resolved. Germline loops: CDR1 LNHNV, CDR2 YYDKDF (reference sequence). This CDR3 is built from 13 residues. The V end lost 6 bases, the J end lost 1 base, and 9 bases lay between the germline ends. DNA of the CDR3: TGTGCCACCAGGGGCGCGGCCCAAGAGACCCAGTACTTC. It specifies CATRGAAQETQYF.

This clonotype appeared a few times. V gene TRBV4-1 combines with J gene TRBJ2-3; TRBD1 might be the D (6 bases). This CDR3 is built from 17 residues. From germline, CDR1 is MGHRA and CDR2 YSYEKL. V gave up 2 bases and J gave up 2 bases, with 17 bases separating them. CDR3 nucleotide sequence: TGCGCCAGCAGCCAACCCCCGGGACATATTATCACAGATACGCAGTATTTT. Protein sequence: CASSQPPGHIITDTQYF.

V is TRBV6-1 and J is TRBJ2-7, with TRBD2 as a possible D gene (6 bases). Germline V gene data show CDR1 as MNHNS and CDR2 as SASEGT. This CDR3 comprises 14 residues. Trimming left V 0 bases short and J 5 bases short, with 11 bases between. The CDR3 nucleotides are TGTGCCAGCAGTGAAGCGTGGGAGCGGGACGAGCAGTACGTC. Amino acids: CASSEAWERDEQYV.

The chain recombines TRBV19 with TRBJ2-7, with TRBD1 matching 9 bases. CDR3 length equals 15 residues. Germline-derived CDR1 and CDR2 are LNHDA and SQIVND (reference sequence). V was clipped by 3 bases and J by 2 bases; unmatched bases: 5. The CDR3 nucleotides are TGTGCCAGTAGTATCCAAGGACAGGGGACCTACGAGCAGTACTTC. It yields the protein CASSIQGQGTYEQYF.

The chain recombines TRBV5-1 with TRBJ2-7; D could derive from TRBD1 or TRBD2 (5 bases each). V lost 0 bases, J lost 7 bases, and 20 bases lay in between. Germline loops: CDR1 SGHRS, CDR2 YFSETQ. The CDR3 covers 16 residues. In DNA, the CDR3 is TGCGCCAGCAGCTTGGGGGACGCTGCGGCTTCGGGGGAGCAGTACTTC. This translates into CASSLGDAAASGEQYF.

This clonotype was observed a few times. The V call is TRBV20-1, the J call TRBJ2-3, with D possibly TRBD2 on 6 matching bases. Germline V gene sequence: CDR1 DFQATT, CDR2 SNEGSKA (reference sequence). This CDR3 region has 14 residues. V was cut by 3 bases and J by 0 bases, with 10 bases left in between. CDR3 residues: CSASQRASTDTQYF. The CDR3 DNA is TGCAGTGCTAGCCAGCGGGCTAGCACAGATACGCAGTATTTT.

This clonotype was observed at least ten times. The V and J genes are TRBV4-1 and TRBJ2-7; 7 bases fit TRBD2. Losses at the gene ends were 0 bases for V and 4 bases for J; bases not matched to a gene: 6. CDR1 and CDR2 (germline): MGHRA, YSYEKL. CDR3 length: 15 residues. The DNA of the CDR3 is TGCGCCAGCAGCCAAGACTCTTGGGGGGGATACGAGCAGTACGTC. Its protein is CASSQDSWGGYEQYV.

Concerning this clonotype: Its ends do not fully match the called genes, so a read error is possible. V and J are TRBV7-7 and TRBJ2-2; 7 nucleotides agree with TRBD1. CDR1 and CDR2 from the germline V gene are SSHAT and FNYEAQ (reference sequence). The CDR3 spans 17 residues. DNA of the CDR3: TGTGCTAGCAGCTTGAACAGGGGCGATTCGAACACCGGGGAGCTGTTTTTT. Translation: CASSLNRGDSNTGELFF.

The rearrangement links TRBV9 to TRBJ2-1; D remains ambiguous. The CDR3 has 11 residues. Germline values: CDR1 SGDLS, CDR2 YYNGEE. V was cut by 5 bases and J by 9 bases, with 9 bases left in between. Here the CDR3 reads CASRSLGEQFF. The DNA for the CDR3 is TGTGCCAGCAGAAGTTTGGGTGAGCAGTTCTTC.

CDR3 sequence reads: CASSQDIPTRSYNEQFF. The DNA for the CDR3 is TGTGCCAGCAGCCAAGATATCCCTACGAGGTCCTACAATGAGCAGTTCTTC. The chain recombines TRBV4-2 with TRBJ2-1; D ambiguous. CDR1 is LGHNA, CDR2 YNFKEQ, per germline. V shed 0 bases and J shed 1 base, with 13 bases lying between them. CDR3 length: 17 residues.